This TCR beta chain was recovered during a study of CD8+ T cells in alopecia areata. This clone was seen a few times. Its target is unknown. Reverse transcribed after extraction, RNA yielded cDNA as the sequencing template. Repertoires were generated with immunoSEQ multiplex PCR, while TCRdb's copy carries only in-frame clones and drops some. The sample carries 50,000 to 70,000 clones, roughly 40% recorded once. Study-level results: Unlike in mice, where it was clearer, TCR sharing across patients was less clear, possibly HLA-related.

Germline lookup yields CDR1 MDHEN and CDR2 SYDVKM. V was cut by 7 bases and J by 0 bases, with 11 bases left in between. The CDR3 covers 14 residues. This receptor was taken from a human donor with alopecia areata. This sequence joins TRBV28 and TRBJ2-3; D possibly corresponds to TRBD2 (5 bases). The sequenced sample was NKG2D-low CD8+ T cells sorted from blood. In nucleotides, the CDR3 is TGTGCCAGCATTAGGACTTCTAGCACAGATACGCAGTATTTT. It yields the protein CASIRTSSTDTQYF.